The rows below give T cell receptor beta chains drawn from one sample of a study of a mutant IDH1 vaccine in newly diagnosed glioma. Libraries were prepared by immunoSEQ multiplex PCR; TCRdb keeps only in-frame clonotypes and omits some of them. This sample has about 31,000 clones; about 80% occur once, and the top ten carry 11%. Antigens of these TCRs are unknown. The sequenced sample was PBMCs, obtained from a glioma patient whose treatment included an IDH1 peptide vaccine. These receptors all come from a woman aged 40 to 50 with glioma. The CDR3 runs from the conserved cysteine through the conserved F or W. A D gene is named only where the DNA matches it firmly. Size values are once, few and many counts, or a class for expanded clones, and some rows have none.

j_call: TRBJ2-4; d_call: -; clone_size: few; v_call: TRBV7-9; cdr3_nt: TGTGCCAGCAGCTGGGAGGTAGCCAAAAACATTCAGTACTTC; cdr3_aa: CASSWEVAKNIQYF
j_call: TRBJ1-2; d_call: TRBD1; clone_size: -; v_call: TRBV9; cdr3_nt: TGTGCCAGCAGCGTAACGACAGGGGGTGGCTACACCTTC; cdr3_aa: CASSVTTGGGYTF
j_call: TRBJ1-1; d_call: TRBD1; clone_size: medium-sized; v_call: TRBV6-1; cdr3_nt: TGTGCCAGCAGCCACGGGACAGCAAACACTGAAGCTTTCTTT; cdr3_aa: CASSHGTANTEAFF
j_call: TRBJ2-7; d_call: -; clone_size: few; v_call: TRBV9; cdr3_nt: TGTGCCAGCAGCGTAGATGGCGACAGCTCCTACGAGCAGTACTTC; cdr3_aa: CASSVDGDSSYEQYF
j_call: TRBJ2-7; d_call: -; clone_size: -; v_call: TRBV29-1; cdr3_nt: TGCAGCGTTGAAGAGACAAGAAGCTCCTACGAGCAGTACTTC; cdr3_aa: CSVEETRSSYEQYF
j_call: TRBJ2-7; d_call: -; clone_size: -; v_call: TRBV2; cdr3_nt: TGTGCCAGCAGTGAAGTCCGCTACGAGCAGTACTTC; cdr3_aa: CASSEVRYEQYF
j_call: TRBJ2-7; d_call: -; clone_size: -; v_call: TRBV7-9; cdr3_nt: TGTGCCAGCAGCCGGGACACCATCTACGAGCAGTACTTC; cdr3_aa: CASSRDTIYEQYF
j_call: TRBJ1-3; d_call: -; clone_size: -; v_call: TRBV9; cdr3_nt: TGTGCCAGCAGCGTACGTCCTGGCCTCTCTGGAAACACCATATATTTT; cdr3_aa: CASSVRPGLSGNTIYF
j_call: TRBJ2-3; d_call: TRBD1; clone_size: -; v_call: TRBV15; cdr3_nt: TGTGCCACCAGCAGAGATAAGCCAGGGGGACAGGGGGAGGCAGATACGCAGTATTTT; cdr3_aa: CATSRDKPGGQGEADTQYF
j_call: TRBJ2-3; d_call: -; clone_size: -; v_call: TRBV9; cdr3_nt: TGTGCCAGCAGCCCGTTACTAGCCTCAGATACGCAGTATTTT; cdr3_aa: CASSPLLASDTQYF
j_call: TRBJ1-4; d_call: -; clone_size: -; v_call: TRBV6-5; cdr3_nt: TGTGCCAGCAGTTGGAGACAAACTAATGAAAAACTGTTTTTT; cdr3_aa: CASSWRQTNEKLFF
j_call: TRBJ2-3; d_call: TRBD1; clone_size: -; v_call: TRBV19; cdr3_nt: TGTGCCAGTAGTATGAGAGGGACAGGGCTTACGCAGTATTTT; cdr3_aa: CASSMRGTGLTQYF
j_call: TRBJ1-5; d_call: -; clone_size: -; v_call: TRBV2; cdr3_nt: TGTGCCAGCAGTGTCGAGGTAGGGGGCAATCAGCCCCAGCATTTT; cdr3_aa: CASSVEVGGNQPQHF
j_call: TRBJ2-1; d_call: TRBD2; clone_size: -; v_call: TRBV19; cdr3_nt: TGTGCCAGTAGTATAGGGTACGGGGGGGATTGGAATGAGCAGTTCTTC; cdr3_aa: CASSIGYGGDWNEQFF
j_call: TRBJ2-7; d_call: TRBD2; clone_size: -; v_call: TRBV6-1; cdr3_nt: TGTGCCAGCAGTGCACTAGCGGGGGACTCCTACGAGCAGTACTTC; cdr3_aa: CASSALAGDSYEQYF
j_call: TRBJ2-3; d_call: -; clone_size: -; v_call: TRBV7-9; cdr3_nt: TGTGCCAGCAGCTTCGCGGGGCCGGACACAGATACGCAGTATTTT; cdr3_aa: CASSFAGPDTDTQYF
j_call: TRBJ1-1; d_call: -; clone_size: few; v_call: TRBV27; cdr3_nt: TGTGCCAGCAGTCTCCGCGGGGGACGGGGGATGGTCACTGAAGCTTTCTTT; cdr3_aa: CASSLRGGRGMVTEAFF
j_call: TRBJ2-2; d_call: TRBD1; clone_size: -; v_call: TRBV11-3; cdr3_nt: TGTGCCAGCAGCGGACAGGGGAACACCGGGGAGCTGTTTTTT; cdr3_aa: CASSGQGNTGELFF
j_call: TRBJ2-7; d_call: TRBD2; clone_size: -; v_call: TRBV6-5; cdr3_nt: TGTGCCAGCAGTTTGAACGGGGGGGCCTACGAGCAGTACTTC; cdr3_aa: CASSLNGGAYEQYF
j_call: TRBJ2-7; d_call: TRBD2; clone_size: -; v_call: TRBV11-2; cdr3_nt: TGTGCCAGCAGCTTAGTAGCGGGGGCGTCTTACGAGCAGTACTTC; cdr3_aa: CASSLVAGASYEQYF
j_call: TRBJ1-1; d_call: -; clone_size: -; v_call: TRBV7-9; cdr3_nt: TGTGCCAGCAGCCGCTACAGGGATGGCAACACTGAAGCTTTCTTT; cdr3_aa: CASSRYRDGNTEAFF
j_call: TRBJ2-1; d_call: TRBD2; clone_size: few; v_call: TRBV7-3; cdr3_nt: TGTGCCAGCAGCTTAGATAGTAGCGGGGACCAGTTCTTC; cdr3_aa: CASSLDSSGDQFF
j_call: TRBJ2-3; d_call: TRBD2; clone_size: -; v_call: TRBV30; cdr3_nt: TGTGCCTTGACTAGCGGGGTTAGCACAGATACGCAGTATTTT; cdr3_aa: CALTSGVSTDTQYF
j_call: TRBJ1-2; d_call: -; clone_size: -; v_call: TRBV7-9; cdr3_nt: TGTGCCAGCAGCGATACCGGGGACCGCAATGGCTACACCTTC; cdr3_aa: CASSDTGDRNGYTF
j_call: TRBJ2-2; d_call: -; clone_size: -; v_call: TRBV5-6; cdr3_nt: TGTGCCAGCAGGACCTTCATGGGGACCGGGGAGCTGTTTTTT; cdr3_aa: CASRTFMGTGELFF
j_call: TRBJ1-1; d_call: -; clone_size: -; v_call: TRBV25-1; cdr3_nt: TGTGCCAGCAGTGAACGGACGGCGAGGGTTGCTTTCTTT; cdr3_aa: CASSERTARVAFF
j_call: TRBJ1-1; d_call: -; clone_size: -; v_call: TRBV5-1; cdr3_nt: TGCGCCAGCAGCTTGATGTGGGGGGGCACTGAAGCTTTCTTT; cdr3_aa: CASSLMWGGTEAFF
j_call: TRBJ2-3; d_call: -; clone_size: few; v_call: TRBV4-1; cdr3_nt: TGCGCCAGCAGCCAAGGGTCGGCGGGGCACCCCACAGATACGCAGTATTTT; cdr3_aa: CASSQGSAGHPTDTQYF
j_call: TRBJ1-3; d_call: -; clone_size: -; v_call: TRBV4-1; cdr3_nt: TGCGCCAGCAGCCAAGATCCCCAGGGCAGGAGCTCTGGAAACACCATATATTTT; cdr3_aa: CASSQDPQGRSSGNTIYF
j_call: TRBJ2-7; d_call: -; clone_size: -; v_call: TRBV7-8; cdr3_nt: TGTGCCAGCAGCGCCAAGGTCGGGGGAGCCTACGAGCAGTACTTC; cdr3_aa: CASSAKVGGAYEQYF
j_call: TRBJ2-2; d_call: -; clone_size: -; v_call: TRBV7-8; cdr3_nt: TGTGCCAGCAGCTTCCTGGACCCAGGGTTTTATACGAACACCGGGGAGCTGTTTTTT; cdr3_aa: CASSFLDPGFYTNTGELFF
j_call: TRBJ1-2; d_call: -; clone_size: few; v_call: TRBV5-1; cdr3_nt: TGCGCCAGCAGCTTGCGGGTGAACTATGGCTACACCTTC; cdr3_aa: CASSLRVNYGYTF
j_call: TRBJ2-6; d_call: TRBD1; clone_size: -; v_call: TRBV5-6; cdr3_nt: TGTGCCAGCAGCTTTTACAGGGGGAGAGCTGGGGCCAACGTCCTGACTTTC; cdr3_aa: CASSFYRGRAGANVLTF
j_call: TRBJ2-5; d_call: -; clone_size: -; v_call: TRBV5-1; cdr3_nt: TGCGCCAGCTCGGGAGAGGGAGAGACCCAGTACTTC; cdr3_aa: CASSGEGETQYF
j_call: TRBJ1-1; d_call: -; clone_size: -; v_call: TRBV19; cdr3_nt: TGTGCCAGTACCCACCCAGGTGGGGCCGACACTGAAGCTTTCTTT; cdr3_aa: CASTHPGGADTEAFF
j_call: TRBJ1-1; d_call: TRBD1; clone_size: -; v_call: TRBV5-1; cdr3_nt: TGCGCCAGCAGCCAAACAGGGGGCGCCCCGGAAGAAGCTTTCTTT; cdr3_aa: CASSQTGGAPEEAFF
j_call: TRBJ2-7; d_call: -; clone_size: -; v_call: TRBV5-6; cdr3_nt: TGTGCCAGCAGCCCCTTGGGAGGGGGCGACGAGCAGTACTTC; cdr3_aa: CASSPLGGGDEQYF
j_call: TRBJ2-1; d_call: -; clone_size: -; v_call: TRBV10-3; cdr3_nt: TGTGCCATCAGTGAAACAAGCTCCTACAATGAGCAGTTCTTC; cdr3_aa: CAISETSSYNEQFF
j_call: TRBJ1-2; d_call: TRBD1; clone_size: -; v_call: TRBV4-2; cdr3_nt: TGTGCCAGCAGCCCAGGCCGGACAGGGGGCCAAGACTATGGCTACACCTTC; cdr3_aa: CASSPGRTGGQDYGYTF
j_call: TRBJ1-6; d_call: -; clone_size: -; v_call: TRBV5-5; cdr3_nt: TGTGCCAGCAGCTTGGTGGACAGTAATTCACCCCTCCACTTT; cdr3_aa: CASSLVDSNSPLHF
j_call: TRBJ1-2; d_call: TRBD1; clone_size: -; v_call: TRBV4-1; cdr3_nt: TGCGCCAGCAGCCAAGTAAATTGGAGACAGGGGAGTTATGGCTACACCTTC; cdr3_aa: CASSQVNWRQGSYGYTF
j_call: TRBJ1-6; d_call: TRBD1; clone_size: -; v_call: TRBV2; cdr3_nt: TGTGCCAGCGGGACAGGGACAGGGGCGGTTGGTTCACCCCTCCACTTT; cdr3_aa: CASGTGTGAVGSPLHF
j_call: TRBJ2-7; d_call: -; clone_size: -; v_call: TRBV10-1; cdr3_nt: TGCGCCAGCAGCCGTGGACAGAGTCCCTACGAGCAGTACTTC; cdr3_aa: CASSRGQSPYEQYF
j_call: TRBJ2-2; d_call: -; clone_size: -; v_call: TRBV15; cdr3_nt: TGTGCCACCAGCAGTGAAGGGAACACCGGGGAGCTGTTTTTT; cdr3_aa: CATSSEGNTGELFF
j_call: TRBJ1-1; d_call: -; clone_size: few; v_call: TRBV5-1; cdr3_nt: TGCGCCAGCAGCTTGGAAGGGCAGGGGCCATTTGAAGCTTTCTTT; cdr3_aa: CASSLEGQGPFEAFF
j_call: TRBJ1-6; d_call: -; clone_size: once; v_call: TRBV2; cdr3_nt: TGTGCCAGCAGTGCGCCGGAGGGTCCGGGACCCCTCCACTTT; cdr3_aa: CASSAPEGPGPLHF
j_call: TRBJ2-3; d_call: -; clone_size: -; v_call: TRBV6-6; cdr3_nt: TGTGCCAGCACTTGGGTGGTAGCGTCCCCAGATACGCAGTATTTT; cdr3_aa: CASTWVVASPDTQYF
j_call: TRBJ1-2; d_call: -; clone_size: -; v_call: TRBV2; cdr3_nt: TGTGCCAGCAGTGAAGATGGGGGGGGCGCGAACTATGGCTACACCTTC; cdr3_aa: CASSEDGGGANYGYTF
j_call: TRBJ1-5; d_call: TRBD1; clone_size: once; v_call: TRBV10-3; cdr3_nt: TGTGCCATTTCAGGGGGCGATCAGCCCCAGCATTTT; cdr3_aa: CAISGGDQPQHF
j_call: TRBJ1-1; d_call: -; clone_size: -; v_call: TRBV21-1; cdr3_nt: TGTGCCAGCAGCCCGATCAAGTTTGGCACTGAAGCTTTCTTT; cdr3_aa: CASSPIKFGTEAFF
j_call: TRBJ2-1; d_call: TRBD2; clone_size: -; v_call: TRBV7-9; cdr3_nt: TGTGCCAGCAGCTTAAGGGAGGGTATCTACAATGAGCAGTTCTTC; cdr3_aa: CASSLREGIYNEQFF
j_call: TRBJ2-7; d_call: TRBD1; clone_size: -; v_call: TRBV9; cdr3_nt: TGTGCCAGCGGAAAAGGGACAGGGGTTGCTTACGAGCAGTACTTC; cdr3_aa: CASGKGTGVAYEQYF
j_call: TRBJ1-2; d_call: -; clone_size: -; v_call: TRBV4-3; cdr3_nt: TGCGCCAGCAGCCAAGATTTCGACTATGGCTACACCTTC; cdr3_aa: CASSQDFDYGYTF